Listed here are 21 T cell receptor beta chains from one sample, sequenced in a study of blood T cell repertoires in COVID-19. Assay used: immunoSEQ multiplex PCR; TCRdb lists only in-frame clones, some missing. This sample yields 95,000 to 120,000 clones, of which more than 70% are seen a single time; almost 8.5% belongs to the top ten. Source material: peripheral blood. The origin of the receptors is a woman aged 70 to 79 who had recovered from COVID-19.

The rearrangement joins TRBV4-1 to TRBJ2-7, with D possibly being TRBD2 (5 bases). This CDR3 region has 13 residues. Germline assignment: CDR1 MGHRA and CDR2 YSYEKL. V lost 3 bases and J lost 3, with 9 bases in between. The CDR3 nucleotides are TGCGCCAGCAGCCACGGCAGCGGCTACGAGCAGTACTTC. Amino acid sequence: CASSHGSGYEQYF.

The rearrangement uses TRBV6-2 or TRBV6-3 and TRBJ2-1; D is undetermined. Trimming removed 2 bases from V and 0 bases from J, with 8 bases in between. The CDR3 is 15 amino acids. Germline V gene sequence: CDR1 MNHEY, CDR2 SVGEGT. CDR3 residues: CASSYGQSSYNEQFF. CDR3 DNA sequence: TGTGCCAGCAGTTACGGGCAGAGCTCCTACAATGAGCAGTTCTTC.

This clone was counted a few times. The chain joins TRBV28 to TRBJ2-7, with 8 nucleotides matching TRBD2. Losses at the gene ends were 3 bases for V and 5 bases for J; bases not matched to a gene: 9. Germline CDR1 and CDR2: MDHEN and SYDVKM. The length of the CDR3 is 15 residues. CDR3 in DNA: TGTGCCAGCAGTTTCCCGACCAGCGGGAGCGACGAGCAGTACTTC. This sequence encodes CASSFPTSGSDEQYF.

The chain joins TRBV5-6 to TRBJ1-6; TRBD1 matches 12 bases. CDR1 is SGHDT and CDR2 is YYEEEE in the germline V gene. V trimming: 4 bases; J trimming: 11 bases; junction bases outside the gene matches: 10. This CDR3 region has 16 residues. The CDR3 bases are TGTGCCAGCAGCCTGGGACAGGGGGCGCAAGGGGCACCCCTCCACTTT. Translating gives CASSLGQGAQGAPLHF.

The V gene is TRBV30, the J gene TRBJ1-5; 7 nucleotides align to TRBD1. Losses at the gene ends were 1 base for V and 0 bases for J; bases not matched to a gene: 3. Germline V gene data show CDR1 as GTSNPN and CDR2 as SVGIG (reference sequence). The CDR3 loop spans 15 amino acids. This CDR3 is CAWSAGTDSNQPQHF. The CDR3 DNA follows: TGTGCCTGGAGTGCCGGGACAGATAGCAATCAGCCCCAGCATTTT.

This clone was seen only once. This sequence joins TRBV7-2 and TRBJ1-5; D ambiguous. Per the germline V gene, CDR1 is SGHTA and CDR2 is FQGNSA. The CDR3 is 18 residues long. Deletions cut 1 base from V and 1 base from J, with 17 bases between. The CDR3 DNA is TGTGCCAGCAGCTTAGGGCCTCAGAGACACCAAAGCAATCAGCCCCAGCATTTT. Its translation: CASSLGPQRHQSNQPQHF.

This clone was counted only a few times. The chain recombines TRBV9 with TRBJ2-1, with D tentatively TRBD2 (6 bases). CDR3 length: 15 residues. Germline CDR1 and CDR2: SGDLS and YYNGEE. V lost 0 bases, J lost 11 bases, and 18 bases lay in between. CDR3: CASSVAGGASGKQFF. The CDR3 nucleotides are TGTGCCAGCAGCGTAGCTGGAGGGGCCTCGGGAAAGCAGTTCTTC.

The chain joins TRBV18 to TRBJ1-5; D perhaps matches TRBD1 (6 bases). This CDR3 spans 16 amino acids. V gave up 3 bases and J gave up 1 base, with 13 bases separating them. Per the germline V gene, CDR1 is KGHSH and CDR2 is LQKENI. CDR3 protein: CASSPPGHLSNQPQHF. The CDR3 DNA reads as TGTGCCAGCTCACCCCCGGGACATCTGAGCAATCAGCCCCAGCATTTT.

This chain links TRBV6-2 or TRBV6-3 with TRBJ2-1, with 7 positions matching TRBD2. Germline lookup yields CDR1 MNHEY and CDR2 SVGEGT. J gave up 10 bases and V 6 bases, and 12 bases lay outside the gene matches. CDR3 length: 14 amino acids. CDR3 residues: CASSPGLRDGEQFF. For the CDR3, the DNA is TGTGCCAGCAGCCCGGGACTAAGGGACGGCGAGCAGTTCTTC.

The V call is TRBV10-3, the J call TRBJ2-7; D is possibly TRBD2 (7 bases). The CDR3 extends over 16 amino acids. Germline lookup yields CDR1 ENHRY and CDR2 SYGVKD. V lost 4 bases to trimming and J lost 0 bases, with 16 bases between them. The CDR3 nucleotides are TGTGCCATCAGTGGGGCCAGGGAGGGGGGCTCCTACGAGCAGTACTTC. This encodes CAISGAREGGSYEQYF.

This rearrangement joins TRBV28 to TRBJ2-1; D possibly corresponds to TRBD2 (6 bases). The length of the CDR3 is 13 residues. Trimming left V 8 bases short and J 12 bases short, with 20 bases between. CDR1 and CDR2 (germline): MDHEN, SYDVKM. CDR3 DNA sequence: TGTGCCAGCCGGCATTCGGAGGGCGGCGGGCAGTTCTTC. The encoded protein is CASRHSEGGGQFF.

J is TRBJ1-5 and V is TRBV7-9, with TRBD1 as a possible D gene (5 bases). This CDR3 has 15 residues. Germline-derived CDR1 and CDR2 are SEHNR and FQNEAQ (reference sequence). The V end was cut by 2 bases, the J end by 5 bases, with 13 bases between. The CDR3 reads CASSLKGTGDQPQHF. The CDR3, as DNA: TGTGCCAGCAGCTTAAAGGGAACGGGGGATCAGCCCCAGCATTTT.

The gene calls are TRBV11-2 and TRBJ2-7; the D gene is possibly TRBD1 (6 bases). Germline loops: CDR1 SGHAT, CDR2 FQNNGV. Trimming removed 1 base at V and 0 bases at J, with 10 bases between. This CDR3 is 15 amino acids long. The CDR3 reads CASSLGTAPSYEQYF. CDR3 in DNA: TGTGCCAGCAGCTTAGGGACAGCCCCCTCCTACGAGCAGTACTTC. Based on the CDR3 plus reference TRBV11-2 and TRBJ2-7, the full variable domain is EAGVAQSPRYKIIEKRQSVAFWCNPISGHATLYWYQQILGQGPKLLIQFQNNGVVDDSQLPKDRFSAERLKGVDSTLKIQPAKLEDSAVYLCASSLGTAPSYEQYFGPGTRLTVT.

The gene calls are TRBV7-9 and TRBJ2-7, with a weak D call TRBD2 (7 bases). CDR1 is SEHNR, CDR2 FQNEAQ, per germline (reference sequence). Trimming left V 8 bases short and J 6 bases short, with 20 bases between. The CDR3 runs to 14 residues. CDR3 bases: TGTGCCAGCTACCCACTGGGGGGGGGCCTCGAGCAGTACTTC. It yields the protein CASYPLGGGLEQYF.

The V and J genes are TRBV27 and TRBJ2-1; 11 bases align to TRBD1. The CDR3 is 15 amino acids. Germline trimming cut 4 bases from V and 7 bases from J; bases unmatched to any gene: 6. The germline CDR1 and CDR2 sequences are MNHEY and SMNVEV (reference sequence). The CDR3 coding sequence is TGTGCCAGCAGTTCGGGACAGGGGGTAATTAATGAGCAGTTCTTC. Translating it yields CASSSGQGVINEQFF.

V and J are TRBV19 and TRBJ2-1; tentatively, D is TRBD2 (6 bases). Germline CDR1 and CDR2: LNHDA and SQIVND (reference sequence). Trimming cost V 3 bases and J 8 bases, with 17 bases left between them. The CDR3 sequence is 15 residues long. This CDR3 reads CASSIPSEHGDEQFF. DNA for the CDR3: TGTGCCAGTAGTATTCCTAGCGAACATGGTGATGAGCAGTTCTTC.

The CDR3 here is CASSNTGTSGGTDTQYF. The DNA for the CDR3 is TGTGCCAGCAGCAATACCGGGACTAGCGGCGGCACAGATACGCAGTATTTT. This chain links TRBV7-3 with TRBJ2-3; 11 bases align to TRBD2. CDR1 and CDR2 from the germline V gene are SGHTA and FQGTGA. This CDR3 comprises 17 residues. The trim removed 5 bases at V and 1 base at J, leaving 8 bases unmatched.

This clone has just one count. V is TRBV5-6 and J is TRBJ2-3; TRBD2 matches 9 bases. This CDR3 contains 15 residues. V shed 0 bases and J 7 bases; nucleotides not matched to a gene: 6. CDR1 SGHDT and CDR2 YYEEEE come from the germline V gene. The CDR3 DNA sequence: TGTGCCAGCAGCTTGGAACTAGCGGGCCGGAATACGCAGTATTTT. Protein sequence: CASSLELAGRNTQYF.

The chain employs TRBV19 and TRBJ2-2, with TRBD2 matching 13 bases. V dropped 6 bases and J dropped 3; count of bases not matched to a gene: 4. There are 16 residues in the CDR3. CDR1 is LNHDA and CDR2 is SQIVND in the germline V gene (reference sequence). CDR3 DNA sequence: TGTGCCAGTAGCCCACTAGCGGGGGGGCACACCGGGGAGCTGTTTTTT. This encodes CASSPLAGGHTGELFF. Looking up the rest from reference TRBV19 and TRBJ2-2 gives the full variable domain: DGGITQSPKYLFRKEGQNVTLSCEQNLNHDAMYWYRQDPGQGLRLIYYSQIVNDFQKGDIAEGYSVSREKKESFPLTVTSAQKNPTAFYLCASSPLAGGHTGELFFGEGSRLTVL.

This clone turned up a few times. The rearrangement links TRBV27 to TRBJ2-1; 7 bases match TRBD2. V gave up 6 bases and J gave up 2 bases; unmatched junction bases: 13. CDR1 is MNHEY and CDR2 is SMNVEV in the germline V gene (reference sequence). The CDR3 sequence is 17 residues long. The CDR3 coding sequence is TGTGCCAGCAGCCGCGGGGGTGGAGCCCCCACCTACAATGAGCAGTTCTTC. As protein: CASSRGGGAPTYNEQFF.

CDR3 DNA: TGTGCCAGCAGCATAGAGGACAGGGGGTGGTCCGGGGAGCTGTTTTTT. This sequence encodes CASSIEDRGWSGELFF. The chain joins TRBV9 to TRBJ2-2; 10 positions match TRBD1. CDR3 length equals 16 residues. In germline, CDR1 is SGDLS, CDR2 YYNGEE. V was pared by 4 bases and J by 6 bases, with 9 bases of the junction left unmatched.